This TCR beta chain was sequenced in a study of blood T cell repertoires in COVID-19. Study-wide background: Material from acute and convalescent COVID-19 was sourced from the United States, Italy and Spain. In each case, the material was cDNA or gDNA derived from T cells, B-cell-depleted T cells, or PBMCs.

The CDR3 loop spans 14 amino acids. The V gene lost 0 bases and the J gene lost 1 base, with 6 bases spanning the gap. Germline V lookup: CDR1 LGHDT, CDR2 YNNKEL (reference sequence). Authors' processing steps: Amplified reference gene primers provided the basis for estimating nucleated cell counts. Clones were read by immunoSEQ multiplex PCR, and TCRdb kept only the in-frame ones, dropping some. The V and J calls and clone size come from that table; D and trimming were worked out from the DNA. This table has 8,800 or so clones, about 80% appearing once. The chain employs TRBV3-1 (or the pseudogene TRBV3-2) and TRBJ1-1; unclear D gene. The sample consisted of peripheral blood. This TCR was recovered from a human donor in a cohort sampled during active COVID-19. The CDR3 loop is CASSQEAENTEAFF. As DNA, the CDR3 is TGTGCCAGCAGCCAAGAGGCGGAGAACACTGAAGCTTTCTTT.